This TCR beta chain was recorded in a study of cytomegalovirus exposure and HLA in healthy donors (dated by TCRdb to the late 2010s). As for the study more broadly: According to an earlier analysis of a few hundred of the donors, about 179 million T cells yielded some 110 million unique TCR beta sequences and about 300 Gb of sequence data. HLA typing covered class I and class II loci at four-digit resolution. The later analysis used no new phenotypic data to find candidate immune exposures, relying instead on TCR beta sequences and their occurrence across donors. Among some 400 genotyped donors of the cohort, an average of around 240,000 unique TCR beta nucleotide sequences were sequenced per donor, around 18% of them non-productive. To decide whether each TCR beta V gene segment behaved as functional or pseudogenic, an earlier analysis of fewer than 750 of the donors relied on high-throughput TCR beta sequencing. Genome-wide SNP genotypes for about 65% of the roughly 700 donors were used in a later genetic analysis, which treated that subset as a discovery cohort. The number of donors typed differed by locus, with about 629-630 for A, B, C, DRB1 and DQB1, 522 for DQA1, 606 for DPA1, and 450 to 480 for DPB1. Four to six DR-DQ haplotypes were handled as single units for association and clustering, since linkage in the cohort was strong. The study aimed to test whether signatures of past pathogen exposure could be identified by cataloging public T cell receptors. Along with the roughly 700-subject first cohort, a separate validation cohort of 120 different subjects was used. A later analysis re-examined previously published TCR beta repertoires from 610 or so donors and added high-resolution HLA genotyping to investigate patterns of TCR occurrence. Every discovery cohort repertoire had been produced on one sequencing platform. Donor age, sex, ethnicity and CMV serostatus were compiled alongside the repertoire data. About 300 gigabases of sequencing data and tens of millions of unique TCR sequences were included in an early release covering roughly 600 HLA-typed donors. Of the roughly 400 genotyped donors, about 80% fell in the genetic ancestry cluster associated with self-reported Caucasian donors. The study used immunosequencing to profile the T cell repertoires of 666 subjects and linked those repertoires to cytomegalovirus serostatus. High-throughput TCR immunosequencing, statistical association of individual TCRs with disease status, and machine learning were combined to predict cytomegalovirus infection status. The study at large found these results: Immune exposure information for the cohort was limited to CMV serostatus. The sequencing pipeline was judged likely to have produced a cluster of highly shared sequence variants as a technical artifact. Several of the top co-occurrence clusters appeared to be linked to parvovirus B19, influenza, CMV and Epstein-Barr virus, according to a later analysis. Most TCR sequences were observed very rarely across donors, whereas some public TCRs were present in many individuals. The study listed 164 TCR beta chains as associated with cytomegalovirus. Linkage disequilibrium might explain the correlated functional status among segregating V segments, but an unknown experimental factor could not be excluded. Because the 87-base-pair reads could not distinguish some IMGT-functional V segments, including TRBV6-2 and TRBV6-3, those segments were excluded. In both the original and validation cohorts, the classifier was reported to diagnose cytomegalovirus status with high specificity and sensitivity. In a later analysis, HLA-associated TCR beta chains were found to be more clonally expanded and to have lower generation probabilities than equally common non-associated chains. At a false discovery rate of 0.05, a later analysis linked 16,951 TCR beta sequences to specific HLA alleles. The presence/absence analyses assumed that sequencing depth was roughly uniform across donors, and that assumption may not be true. V-gene and J-gene trimming of TCR beta chains was associated with a missense DCLRE1C variant in a later genetic analysis, and the association was replicated in an independent cohort. A few of the identified cytomegalovirus-associated TCR beta chains were confirmed in vitro to be specific for cytomegalovirus antigens. A further reported finding was that TCR beta sequences accurately predicted the HLA-A and HLA-B alleles for most subjects in the first cohort. Most CMV-associated TCR beta chains appeared to be HLA-restricted in a later analysis, and the HLA associations seemed to be driven largely by CMV exposure. In a later analysis, TCR association rates were found to vary across HLA loci, with the most associated TCRs seen for DRB1 alleles and the fewest for HLA-C alleles. The authors suggested that the approach could potentially be generalized to other disease states and immunological phenotypes. A later genetic analysis reported fewer N-insertions in productive TCRs among donors in an Asian-associated ancestry cluster than the roughly 650-donor mean. Because counts were too low, roughly 18 rarely observed V segments, including chromosome 9 orphons, were left out of the earlier analysis of roughly 600 of the donors. In an earlier analysis of 587 of the donors, most TCR beta V segments were observed in productive rearrangements about 90% or about 30% of the time, broadly matching IMGT annotations. When HLA alleles, especially DR and DQ, strongly co-occurred, TCR associations were difficult to assign to individual alleles. The cohort was sequenced for TCR beta chains only, and without alpha or paired-chain data the features that could be detected were limited. Because HLA typing was missing for some donors at each locus, association tests included only the typed subset.

Library preparation was by the immunoSEQ multiplex PCR assay. A mixture of 60 forward primers for TCR Vbeta segments and 13 reverse primers for TCR Jbeta segments was used in the multiplex PCR. Amplification of the CDR3 region of rearranged TCR beta genes was performed with a multiplex PCR assay on genomic DNA. The amplified TCR beta libraries were sequenced on the Illumina HiSeq System as 87-base-pair reads. The paper's data handling went like this. A later analysis tallied roughly 76 million unique TCR beta chains across the approximately 670 repertoires, and approximately 12 million of those chains were shared by two or more donors. To remove PCR and sequencing errors, raw reads were error-corrected and collapsed into unique sequences using a nearest-neighbor algorithm that merged closely related sequences. CDR3 sequences were aligned to IMGT reference sequences to assign V, D and J gene segments. For a sequence to be retained, a match of at least six nucleotides to both a V gene segment and a J gene segment was required. Rearrangements were called productive when the CDR3 lacked stop codons and stayed in frame with V and J; all others were non-productive. Following IMGT convention, CDR3 was defined as the stretch from the second conserved V-encoded cysteine up to the conserved J-encoded phenylalanine. The earlier analysis of 450 to 750 of the donors excluded any sequence lacking an unambiguous match to a single V gene segment. In an earlier analysis of several hundred of the donors, V segments were called functional above 56.7% productive rearrangements and were called segregating when the between-donor standard deviation exceeded 5%. A statistical classification framework was built for diagnosing cytomegalovirus status from the catalog of TCR beta chain sequences. In a later analysis, V and J genes were assigned by comparing TCR nucleotide sequences against IMGT/GENE-DB human TR gene sequences. A later analysis assigned CDR3 sequences and most-parsimonious VDJ recombination scenarios with the TCRdist pipeline. In a later analysis, each TCR beta chain was defined by its CDR3 amino acid sequence together with its V-gene family, and reads lacking a unique V-gene family were excluded. A later analysis removed several hundred highly shared, low-generation-probability nucleotide sequences to deal with suspected cross-contamination and a sequencing artifact. A later analysis calculated a clonal expansion index for each public chain from normalized within-repertoire ranks of inferred template counts. In a later analysis, generation probabilities were computed with a VDJ recombination model fitted to out-of-frame rearrangements, and the resulting probabilities were checked against IGoR. In a later analysis, TCR-TCR, TCR-HLA and TCR-CMV co-occurrence was scored with hypergeometric tests, and a repertoire-size bias correction was applied to TCR pairs. A later analysis estimated false discovery rates by permuting HLA or CMV assignments 20 times. In a later analysis, co-occurring TCRs were grouped using DBSCAN, and TCRdist sequence similarity was added for clustering within HLA-allele-positive subsets. For co-occurrence clustering, repertoires with fewer than 30,000 or more than 120,000 public chains were excluded, along with a handful of repertoires with anomalous nucleotide sharing. TCRdb took this table from immuneACCESS and kept in-frame rearrangements with V and J called. Such tables lack part of the clones; where checked against another copy, unresolved V genes explain under half of the gap, and the rest is unexplained. That table gives V, J and clone size, and the DNA gave D and trimming. The sample table records around 79,000 clones; roughly 73% of these occur just once. The leading ten clones occupy around 15% of the sample.

The cohort comprised around 700 healthy bone marrow donors. At the time of sampling, all cohort members were nominally healthy, though unrecorded immune exposures were likely present. The donor was CMV seropositive and was included in the group of 250 to 300 seropositive cohort members. A peripheral blood sample was collected from each donor, and TCR beta sequencing was performed on peripheral blood mononuclear cells. Genomic DNA was extracted from the blood cell samples with the Qiagen DNeasy Blood Extraction Kit. A remark on this clone: What this receptor recognizes is not known. No base quality information exists; no much larger clone differs at one position.

Inclusive of the bounding cysteine and phenylalanine, the CDR3 is 15 residues long. Only the CDR3 DNA stays, 45 bases, in frame from base 1. CDR1 and CDR2, per the germline V gene, are SGDLS and YYNGEE. A distance of 15 bases separates the germline ends of V and J, which lose 4 bases and 2 bases respectively. Recombination connected TRBV9 to TRBJ2-5; TRBD2 is a possible D gene, resting on 6 matching bases. This clonotype originated in a woman between 35 and 50 years old in good health and CMV-seropositive. Sample: PBMCs. The nucleotides read TGTGCCAGCAGCTTTTCGGGGGTATATCAAGAGACCCAGTACTTC. It specifies CASSFSGVYQETQYF. Extended through the reference TRBV9 and TRBJ2-5 proteins, this CDR3 yields the full variable domain: DSGVTQTPKHLITATGQRVTLRCSPRSGDLSVYWYQQSLDQGLQFLIQYYNGEERAKGNILERFSAQQFPDLHSELNLSSLELGDSALYFCASSFSGVYQETQYFGPGTRLLVL.